This TCR beta chain was captured by sequencing in a study of OX40 agonist ivuxolimab in advanced cancers. Study-wide background: Partial responses were observed in three patients, of whom one had hepatocellular carcinoma and two had cutaneous melanoma.

Between the trimmed V and J ends, which lost 0 bases and 6 bases, there was a span of 14 bases. This CDR3 is built from 16 residues. From germline, CDR1 is LGHNA and CDR2 YSLEER. Broader study findings: With doses of 0.1-3.0 mg/kg, partial responders showed among the lowest clonal expansion.

A remark on this clone: As yet, its antigen is unknown.

Here immunoSEQ multiplex PCR was the method, and the copy in TCRdb shows in-frame clones only, minus some. This table holds tens of thousands of clones, 88% found once. The specimen was CD4+ or CD8+ T cells sorted from blood, collected in a trial of the OX40 agonist ivuxolimab. The clonotype originates from an adult with an advanced solid tumor such as melanoma, head and neck, liver or kidney cancer. The chain links TRBV4-3 to TRBJ1-4; D remains ambiguous. The CDR3, as DNA: TGCGCCAGCAGCCAAGACCCGCACGAAGAAGATGAAAAACTGTTTTTT. Residues: CASSQDPHEEDEKLFF.